This T cell receptor (beta chain) was identified during a study of blood T cell repertoires in COVID-19. Trimming took off 1 base at V and 1 base at J, with 14 bases between the two ends. Germline values: CDR1 MGHRA, CDR2 YSYEKL. The CDR3 totals 16 residues. The data were produced by immunoSEQ multiplex PCR, yet TCRdb's version contains in-frame clones alone and is incomplete. In the table there are 200,000 to 300,000 clones, just under 85% of which are singletons. This clonotype was sampled from an elderly man with acute or convalescent COVID-19. The genes are TRBV4-1 and TRBJ2-7; possibly TRBD1 for D (6 bases). Sequencing used peripheral blood. The CDR3, as DNA: TGCGCCAGCAGCCAAGGTCGGCAGGGGATGTCCTACGAGCAGTACTTC. Amino acid sequence: CASSQGRQGMSYEQYF.